The next 14 T cell receptor beta chains were all read from a single sample in a study of T cell repertoires in cytomegalovirus infection. Via MiXCR, TCRdb re-called the reads, giving one row per CDR3 protein. The table includes about 300,000 distinct CDR3 sequences, about a quarter detected once. Sequenced: PBMCs. The source is a human donor in good health (CMV status not recorded). Some clones in this sample may be carry-over from other donors' samples.

This clonotype was seen only a few times. The CDR3 loop reads CAWTQRDSVEQYF. The CDR3 nucleotides are TGTGCCTGGACCCAACGGGACTCAGTAGAGCAGTACTTC. The chain recombines TRBV30 with TRBJ2-7, with D possibly being TRBD2 (6 bases). CDR1 is GTSNPN, CDR2 SVGIG, per germline (reference sequence). The CDR3 extends over 13 amino acids. Trimming took 4 bases from V and 7 from J, leaving 17 bases between them.

This rearrangement joins TRBV10-3 to TRBJ1-1, with D hard to call. CDR3 length equals 14 residues. Trimming took 7 bases from V and 0 from J, leaving 12 bases between them. Germline assignment: CDR1 ENHRY and CDR2 SYGVKD. CDR3 DNA sequence: TGTGCCATCATGGGTGCCCCCATGAACACTGAAGCTTTCTTT. Amino acid sequence: CAIMGAPMNTEAFF.

CDR3 nucleotides: TGCGCCAGCAGGGACTGGCAGACTAACACCGGGGAGCTGTTTTTT. It specifies CASRDWQTNTGELFF. This chain joins TRBV5-1 and TRBJ2-2; a possible D gene is TRBD2 (5 bases). V dropped 5 bases and J dropped 2 bases, with 13 bases sitting between them. The CDR3 runs 15 residues. CDR1 SGHRS and CDR2 YFSETQ come from the germline V gene.

The CDR3 region is CASSYPPAASNQPQHF. The CDR3 DNA reads TGTGCCAGCAGTTACCCTCCAGCGGCTAGCAATCAGCCCCAGCATTTT. The V call is TRBV6-1, the J call TRBJ1-5, with D unresolved. This CDR3 comprises 16 residues. The germline gives CDR1 MNHNS, CDR2 SASEGT. Trimming removed 5 bases from V and 0 bases from J, with 14 bases in between.

This chain uses TRBV25-1 with TRBJ1-2; tentatively, D is TRBD1 (5 bases). The CDR3 is 14 amino acids. V was shortened by 2 bases and J by 4 bases, with 11 bases between the two germline ends. The germline gives CDR1 MGHDK, CDR2 SYGVNS. The CDR3 sequence: CASSEVRETYGYTF. DNA of the CDR3: TGTGCCAGCAGTGAAGTCAGGGAGACCTATGGCTACACCTTC.

This chain uses TRBV19 with TRBJ2-6, with D perhaps matching TRBD1 or TRBD2 (6 bases each). Trimming cost V 6 bases and J 3 bases, with 15 bases left between them. This CDR3 has 16 amino acids. Germline-derived CDR1 and CDR2 are LNHDA and SQIVND (reference sequence). The CDR3 loop reads CASSYLGGNGANVLTF. The DNA for the CDR3 is TGTGCCAGTAGCTACTTGGGGGGCAATGGGGCCAACGTCCTGACTTTC.

The table lists this clonotype with many counts. The genes are TRBV28 and TRBJ2-1, with D possibly TRBD2 on 6 matching bases. Per germline, CDR1 MDHEN and CDR2 SYDVKM. CDR3 size: 15 residues. V lost 7 bases and J lost 4, with 17 bases in between. CDR3 sequence reads: CASTLGSGTYNEQFF. The CDR3, as DNA: TGTGCCAGCACCTTGGGTAGCGGCACTTACAATGAGCAGTTCTTC.

The sample holds a few counts of this clonotype. The rearrangement uses TRBV15 and TRBJ2-6; a possible D gene is TRBD2 (6 bases). CDR1 is LNHNV and CDR2 is YYDKDF in the germline V gene (reference sequence). This CDR3 comprises 16 residues. V lost 1 base, J lost 4 bases, and 11 bases lay in between. CDR3 bases: TGTGCCACCAGCAGAGTGGCGGGGTACGGGGCCAACGTCCTGACTTTC. It is translated as CATSRVAGYGANVLTF.

This clonotype was seen ten or more times. The chain uses TRBV28 and TRBJ2-5; 11 bases agree with TRBD1. V was pared by 8 bases and J by 2 bases, with 25 bases of the junction left unmatched. CDR1 MDHEN and CDR2 SYDVKM come from the germline V gene. The CDR3 has 21 amino acids. The CDR3 DNA is TGTGCCAGCTCCGAGGCCTACTCCCGGGACAGGGGGTGGGATTTGCAAGAGACCCAGTACTTC. It translates to CASSEAYSRDRGWDLQETQYF.

The chain employs TRBV19 and TRBJ2-3, with no clear D. The CDR3 loop spans 14 amino acids. The V end was cut by 0 bases, the J end by 1 base, with 5 bases between. The germline gives CDR1 LNHDA, CDR2 SQIVND (reference sequence). CDR3 in amino acids: CASSIDPGTDTQYF. CDR3 in DNA: TGTGCCAGTAGTATAGATCCGGGCACAGATACGCAGTATTTT.

This clonotype occurred many times. The CDR3, as DNA: TGTGCCAGCACCAAAGCGGGAGTAACAGATACGCAGTATTTT. Protein sequence: CASTKAGVTDTQYF. The rearrangement joins TRBV7-2 to TRBJ2-3; TRBD2 matches 8 bases. Germline V gene data show CDR1 as SGHTA and CDR2 as FQGNSA. V trimming: 7 bases; J trimming: 3 bases; junction bases outside the gene matches: 6. The CDR3 sequence is 14 residues long.

This clonotype was detected a few times. In this CDR3 the conserved last residue, phenylalanine or tryptophan, is missing, so a read error is likely. The chain joins TRBV28 to TRBJ1-1; D is perhaps TRBD1 (5 bases). CDR1 and CDR2 from the germline V gene are MDHEN and SYDVKM. Trimming stripped 3 bases from V and 4 bases from J, with 18 bases between. This CDR3 spans 16 amino acids. In nucleotides, the CDR3 is TGTGCCAGCAGTTTCTACGGGACCCTCCTTGGCACTGAAGCTTTCGTT. Protein sequence: CASSFYGTLLGTEAFV.

In this sample, this clonotype turned up many times. This chain joins TRBV7-2 and TRBJ2-1; D is possibly TRBD1 or TRBD2 (5 bases each). Looked up from germline, CDR1 is SGHTA and CDR2 is FQGNSA. The CDR3 contains 16 residues. V lost 3 bases and J lost 4, with 16 bases in between. The CDR3 spells CASSFPGPDIYNEQFF. The CDR3 DNA follows: TGTGCCAGCAGCTTCCCGGGACCAGATATTTACAATGAGCAGTTCTTC.

The table lists this clonotype with a count of one. The CDR3 DNA reads as TGCAGCGTTGAAGACTCCACAGATACGCAGTATTTT. This gives the protein CSVEDSTDTQYF. This sequence joins TRBV29-1 and TRBJ2-3; the D is unclear. V shed 0 bases and J shed 2 bases, with 3 bases lying between them. Germline CDR1 and CDR2: SQVTM and ANQGSEA. This CDR3 region has 12 residues.